What follows describes a single T cell receptor beta chain. This CDR3 region has 11 residues. Germline values: CDR1 MNHEY, CDR2 SMNVEV (reference sequence). V dropped 6 bases and J dropped 4 bases, with 7 bases sitting between them. The table came from immunoSEQ multiplex PCR; TCRdb's copy has only in-frame clones and leaves some out. The sample contains roughly 1,500,000 clones, about 98.5% of which appear only once. The data stem from a study of shared clonotypes between healthy human individuals. Source material: naive CD4+ T cells sorted from blood. As to subset: CD45RA+ positively selected. The chain has TRBV27 and TRBJ2-7; D is unclear. The clonotype was recovered from a man between 25 and 39 years old in good health. In nucleotides, the CDR3 is TGTGCCAGCAGACATAGATACGAGCAGTACTTC. This translates into CASRHRYEQYF.